Sequencing of this T cell receptor (beta chain) was carried out in a study of cytomegalovirus exposure and HLA in healthy donors. Notes on the study in general: The study assumed roughly uniform donor sequencing depth for presence/absence analyses. Productive rates of about 90% or about 30% were seen for most TCR beta V segments in an earlier analysis. When a later analysis was performed, an Asian-associated ancestry cluster reportedly had fewer N-insertions than the roughly 700-donor mean.

PCR primers comprised 60 Vbeta and 13 Jbeta primers. The method was immunoSEQ multiplex PCR; TCRdb's version includes in-frame clones alone and lacks a portion of them. The table lists over 75,000 clones, 77% of them singletons. For this clone: Its target is unknown.

CDR3 size: 16 residues. Germline V CDR1 and CDR2: SNHLY, FYNNEI. Unmatched junction bases numbered 8, after V lost 2 bases and J lost 9 bases. Sample: PBMCs. The origin of this receptor is a man aged 50 to 59 in good health and CMV-seropositive. The chain employs TRBV2 and TRBJ2-1; 12 bases agree with TRBD2. CDR3: CASSERGLAGTSEQFF. CDR3 sequence (DNA): TGTGCCAGCAGTGAACGAGGACTAGCGGGAACCAGTGAGCAGTTCTTC.